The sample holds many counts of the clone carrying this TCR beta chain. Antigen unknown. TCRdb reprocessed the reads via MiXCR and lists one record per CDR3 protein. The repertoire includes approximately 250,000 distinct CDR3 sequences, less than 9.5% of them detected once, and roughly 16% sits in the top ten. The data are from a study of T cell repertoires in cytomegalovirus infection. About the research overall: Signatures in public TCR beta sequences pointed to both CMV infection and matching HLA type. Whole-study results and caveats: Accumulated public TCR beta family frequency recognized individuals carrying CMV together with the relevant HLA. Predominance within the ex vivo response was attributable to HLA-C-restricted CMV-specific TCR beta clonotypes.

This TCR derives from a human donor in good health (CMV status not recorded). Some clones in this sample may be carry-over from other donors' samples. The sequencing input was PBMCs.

In DNA, the CDR3 is TGTGCCAGCAGCTTGGGGGGGGGAGTTAACTATGGCTACACCTTC. This gives the protein CASSLGGGVNYGYTF. V and J are TRBV7-2 and TRBJ1-2, with D possibly matching TRBD1 (5 bases). V gave up 3 bases and J gave up 1 base, with 12 bases separating them. This CDR3 region has 15 residues. Germline V lookup: CDR1 SGHTA, CDR2 FQGNSA.